This TCR beta chain was identified in a study of blood T cell repertoires in COVID-19. Study overall: The origin of the acute and convalescent COVID-19 samples was the United States, Italy and Spain. PBMCs, B-cell-depleted T cells, or T cells provided the cDNA or gDNA that made up the material.

As handled by the study authors: Amplified reference gene primers provided the basis for estimating nucleated cell counts. The method was immunoSEQ multiplex PCR; TCRdb's version includes in-frame clones alone and lacks a portion of them. The DNA was the basis for D and trimming; V, J and clone size are from that table. The data show approximately 78,000 clones, with 91% seen just once and around 2.6% held by the top ten. Seattle participants joined during active infection and were tracked over time. The TCR was taken from a man between 50 and 59 years old with COVID-19, enrolled during active disease. Sequenced: peripheral blood.

The CDR3 DNA sequence: TGTGCCAGCAGCCAGGGCGCAGACCCAAACTACGAGCAGTACTTC. Its protein is CASSQGADPNYEQYF. The V and J genes are TRBV3-1 (or the pseudogene TRBV3-2) and TRBJ2-7, with D unresolved. Between the trimmed V and J ends, which lost 3 bases and 3 bases, there was a span of 15 bases. CDR3 length: 15 amino acids. The germline V gene has CDR1 LGHDT and CDR2 YNNKEL (reference sequence).